This T cell receptor (beta chain) was found in a study of T cell responses to AZD1222 COVID-19 vaccine. Study details: The analysis combined second doses at about 4 or about 12 weeks. Whole-study results and caveats: Repertoires were collected only later (after the peak T cell response had occurred). Vaccine-associated CD4 TCRs ranged over spike, dominating at 160-218 and 743-854.

On this clone: What it binds is unknown.

Method: immunoSEQ multiplex PCR; TCRdb's copy keeps in-frame clones and lacks some. In the table there are approximately 70,000 clones, roughly 90% of which are singletons. This CDR3 has 22 residues. The V end lost 3 bases, the J end lost 0 bases, and 27 bases lay between the germline ends. Germline V lookup: CDR1 MDHEN, CDR2 SYDVKM. The sequence was collected from an adult in good health. The specimen comprised peripheral blood, sampled on day 0 of AZD1222 vaccination. The chain couples TRBV28 to TRBJ1-6, with a possible D match to TRBD1 (6 bases). The DNA for the CDR3 is TGTGCCAGCAGTTTTTTTTTCGGTTCGGAACAGGGCCAATTCTCCTATAATTCACCCCTCCACTTT. Translating it yields CASSFFFGSEQGQFSYNSPLHF. The complete variable domain, with remaining parts taken from reference TRBV28 and TRBJ1-6, reads DVKVTQSSRYLVKRTGEKVFLECVQDMDHENMFWYRQDPGLGLRLIYFSYDVKMKEKGDIPEGYSVSREKKERFSLILESASTNQTSMYLCASSFFFGSEQGQFSYNSPLHFGNGTRLTVT.